Below, 23 T cell receptor beta chains from the same sample are listed, as sequenced in a study of cytomegalovirus exposure and HLA in healthy donors. PCR employed 60 Vbeta and 13 Jbeta primers. Some clones are missing from TCRdb's copy, which holds only in-frame ones; the method was immunoSEQ multiplex PCR. The repertoire includes some 110,000 clones, more than 60% of them detected once, and approximately 1.4% sits in the top ten. Sequences were obtained from PBMCs. Receptors originate from a man aged 18 to 30 in good health and CMV-seronegative.

The chain couples TRBV6-5 to TRBJ2-5; 7 bases align to TRBD2. The junction had 11 bases not matched to a gene; V was cut back by 6 bases and J by 7 bases. This CDR3 region has 14 residues. Germline assignment: CDR1 MNHEY and CDR2 SVGAGI. CDR3 loop: CASRWGGDVGTQYF. CDR3 sequence (DNA): TGTGCCAGCAGATGGGGGGGGGATGTTGGGACCCAGTACTTC.

V gene TRBV25-1 combines with J gene TRBJ1-5, with a tentative D call TRBD1 (5 bases). Germline V lookup: CDR1 MGHDK, CDR2 SYGVNS. This CDR3 has 15 residues. CDR3 sequence: CPTTMWGRVNQPQHF. DNA of the CDR3: TGTCCCACCACAATGTGGGGCAGAGTTAATCAGCCCCAGCATTTT.

The gene calls are TRBV18 and TRBJ1-1; D is perhaps TRBD1 (5 bases). V lost 6 bases and J lost 0, with 20 bases in between. CDR1 and CDR2 (germline): KGHSH, LQKENI. CDR3 length: 17 residues. CDR3 sequence: CASSWGVGNIMNTEAFF. CDR3 coding DNA: TGTGCCAGCTCTTGGGGGGTAGGGAATATTATGAACACTGAAGCTTTCTTT.

The V and J genes are TRBV14 and TRBJ2-2; maybe TRBD1 (5 bases). This CDR3 is 15 amino acids long. CDR1 and CDR2 from the germline V gene are SGHDN and FVKESK. V was trimmed by 0 bases and J by 1 base, leaving 6 bases between them. This CDR3 is CASSQDGQNTGELFF. The CDR3 DNA reads TGTGCCAGCAGCCAAGATGGACAGAACACCGGGGAGCTGTTTTTT.

V is TRBV6-5 and J is TRBJ2-1; maybe TRBD1 (6 bases). CDR3 size: 15 residues. Trimming stripped 0 bases from V and 5 bases from J, with 11 bases between. The germline gives CDR1 MNHEY, CDR2 SVGAGI. The CDR3 protein is CASSYSMGDNNEQFF. The CDR3, as DNA: TGTGCCAGCAGTTACTCGATGGGGGACAACAATGAGCAGTTCTTC.

V usage is TRBV19 and J usage is TRBJ2-7; TRBD1 agrees at 8 bases. Trimming at V came to 4 bases and at J to 6 bases, leaving 17 bases not matched to a gene. From germline, CDR1 is LNHDA and CDR2 SQIVND (reference sequence). CDR3 size: 17 residues. The CDR3 DNA follows: TGTGCCAGTAGTAAGAACCCGGACAGGGCCCGAAATCCCGAGCAGTACTTC. Translation gives CASSKNPDRARNPEQYF. Full variable domain (remainder filled in from reference TRBV19 and TRBJ2-7): DGGITQSPKYLFRKEGQNVTLSCEQNLNHDAMYWYRQDPGQGLRLIYYSQIVNDFQKGDIAEGYSVSREKKESFPLTVTSAQKNPTAFYLCASSKNPDRARNPEQYFGPGTRLTVT.

V and J are TRBV6-5 and TRBJ1-4; D not resolved. CDR1 and CDR2 from the germline V gene are MNHEY and SVGAGI. This CDR3 comprises 15 residues. V lost 0 bases and J lost 4, with 9 bases in between. CDR3 region: CASSYSWGVNEKLFF. Written as DNA, the CDR3 is TGTGCCAGCAGTTACTCGTGGGGAGTTAATGAAAAACTGTTTTTT.

V is TRBV27 and J is TRBJ2-3; 8 nucleotides match TRBD2. The CDR3 covers 17 residues. Germline trimming cut 9 bases from V and 2 bases from J; bases unmatched to any gene: 16. Germline V CDR1 and CDR2: MNHEY, SMNVEV (reference sequence). The CDR3 here is CASNPESLAGTTDTQYF. The CDR3 DNA reads TGTGCCAGTAACCCCGAAAGTTTAGCGGGGACCACAGATACGCAGTATTTT.

V gene TRBV27 combines with J gene TRBJ2-3, with 7 bases matching TRBD2. The CDR3 covers 14 residues. Germline V gives CDR1 MNHEY, CDR2 SMNVEV (reference sequence). The junction had 9 bases not matched to a gene; V was cut back by 8 bases and J by 4 bases. The CDR3 region is CASFWTRPADTQYF. CDR3 nucleotides: TGTGCCAGCTTTTGGACTAGGCCGGCAGATACGCAGTATTTT.

This clone appeared once. The chain links TRBV28 to TRBJ2-4; D gene uncertain. Trimming took off 6 bases at V and 0 bases at J, with 18 bases between the two ends. This CDR3 has 17 amino acids. Germline CDR1 is MDHEN and CDR2 is SYDVKM. CDR3 sequence (DNA): TGTGCCAGCAGCCTGCCCCCGCGGCACCTAGCCAAAAACATTCAGTACTTC. Encoded protein: CASSLPPRHLAKNIQYF.

The chain has TRBV4-1 and TRBJ1-1; D unclear. CDR3 length equals 14 residues. Germline V gene lookup returns CDR1 MGHRA and CDR2 YSYEKL. V gave up 1 base and J gave up 4 bases, with 10 bases separating them. The CDR3 sequence: CASSQVPGSTEAFF. The CDR3 DNA sequence: TGCGCCAGCAGCCAAGTCCCGGGGAGCACTGAAGCTTTCTTT.

CDR3 bases: TGTGCCAGCAGCCCTGTTTTCCGATCCGGGAGGGTCGCAGATACGCAGTATTTT. This codes for CASSPVFRSGRVADTQYF. J is TRBJ2-3 and V is TRBV7-9; 8 bases are shared with TRBD2. Trimming at V came to 5 bases and at J to 4 bases, leaving 17 bases not matched to a gene. Germline CDR1 is SEHNR and CDR2 is FQNEAQ (reference sequence). This CDR3 has 18 residues.

To note about this clone: This sample includes further DNA sequences coding for the same CDR3. The chain has TRBV6-5 and TRBJ1-4; D is unclear. The CDR3 length is 11 residues. Looked up from germline, CDR1 is MNHEY and CDR2 is SVGAGI. The V end was cut by 2 bases, the J end by 8 bases, with 3 bases between. The CDR3 here is CASSYREKLFF. CDR3 nucleotide sequence: TGTGCCAGCAGTTACCGGGAAAAACTGTTTTTT.

This clone has only a few counts. V is TRBV15 and J is TRBJ2-1; D perhaps matches TRBD1 (6 bases). CDR3 length: 15 residues. V shed 4 bases and J shed 0 bases, with 10 bases lying between them. Germline CDR1 and CDR2: LNHNV and YYDKDF (reference sequence). This CDR3 is CATSIRGFSYNEQFF. The CDR3 DNA reads as TGTGCCACCAGCATAAGGGGGTTCTCCTACAATGAGCAGTTCTTC.

This chain links TRBV7-9 with TRBJ2-1; unclear D gene. Germline V gene lookup returns CDR1 SEHNR and CDR2 FQNEAQ (reference sequence). V lost 7 bases and J lost 7, with 8 bases in between. This CDR3 spans 11 amino acids. CDR3 sequence: CASTELNEQFF. CDR3 in DNA: TGTGCCAGCACCGAGCTGAATGAGCAGTTCTTC.

This clone was counted only a few times. The CDR3 region is CASSIAMGLAGGLGETQYF. In DNA, the CDR3 is TGTGCCAGTAGTATAGCCATGGGACTAGCGGGAGGCCTAGGAGAGACCCAGTACTTC. The V call is TRBV19, the J call TRBJ2-5; 15 bases map to TRBD2. The CDR3 sequence is 19 residues long. Trimming took 1 base from V and 4 from J; bases not matched to a gene: 10. Germline assignment: CDR1 LNHDA and CDR2 SQIVND (reference sequence). The full variable domain, with the rest looked up from reference TRBV19 and TRBJ2-5, is DGGITQSPKYLFRKEGQNVTLSCEQNLNHDAMYWYRQDPGQGLRLIYYSQIVNDFQKGDIAEGYSVSREKKESFPLTVTSAQKNPTAFYLCASSIAMGLAGGLGETQYFGPGTRLLVL.

This chain joins TRBV30 and TRBJ1-2; D possibly corresponds to TRBD1 (6 bases). Trimming removed 0 bases from V and 5 bases from J, with 13 bases in between. The CDR3 runs to 14 residues. Germline assignment: CDR1 GTSNPN and CDR2 SVGIG (reference sequence). CDR3 nucleotide sequence: TGTGCCTGGAGTGTAGGGGGATTTCCTTATGGCTACACCTTC. It encodes CAWSVGGFPYGYTF.

V gene TRBV30 combines with J gene TRBJ1-2; D perhaps matches TRBD1 (5 bases). V dropped 1 base and J dropped 5 bases, with 8 bases sitting between them. CDR1 is GTSNPN, CDR2 SVGIG, per germline (reference sequence). The CDR3 sequence is 12 residues long. The CDR3: CAWSGQHYGYTF. CDR3 DNA: TGTGCCTGGAGTGGACAGCATTATGGCTACACCTTC.

The chain recombines TRBV2 with TRBJ1-4; no reliable D call. Germline lookup yields CDR1 SNHLY and CDR2 FYNNEI. V was shortened by 6 bases and J by 0 bases, with 8 bases between the two germline ends. The CDR3 is 14 amino acids. The CDR3 sequence is CASRELATNEKLFF. The CDR3 region has the DNA TGTGCCAGCAGAGAGCTAGCAACTAATGAAAAACTGTTTTTT.

This clone was seen only a few times. V gene TRBV19 combines with J gene TRBJ1-5, with 7 positions matching TRBD1. V was clipped by 6 bases and J by 6 bases; unmatched bases: 8. Germline V CDR1 and CDR2: LNHDA, SQIVND (reference sequence). The CDR3 length is 14 residues. The CDR3 DNA is TGTGCCAGTAGCCCGACAGGGCAAGTTCAGCCCCAGCATTTT. Residues: CASSPTGQVQPQHF.

This clone was detected only a few times. The genes are TRBV28 and TRBJ2-3, with TRBD2 identical over 14 bases. The germline V gene encodes CDR1 MDHEN and CDR2 SYDVKM. The CDR3 covers 16 residues. V dropped 5 bases and J dropped 5; count of bases not matched to a gene: 6. CDR3 in DNA: TGTGCCAGCAGTGTGCCGGGACTAGCGGGAGTAGATACGCAGTATTTT. As protein: CASSVPGLAGVDTQYF.

This clone was seen only a few times. The rearrangement links TRBV6-1 to TRBJ1-1, with a weak D call TRBD1 (5 bases). Germline V gives CDR1 MNHNS, CDR2 SASEGT. The V end was cut by 5 bases, the J end by 0 bases, with 13 bases between. This CDR3 has 15 amino acids. CDR3 nucleotide sequence: TGTGCCAGCAGTTTATCGTCCAGGGTGAACACTGAAGCTTTCTTT. Translated: CASSLSSRVNTEAFF.

This chain connects TRBV28 to TRBJ1-5, with D tentatively TRBD1 (6 bases). The CDR3 is 16 residues long. V was trimmed by 6 bases and J by 5 bases, leaving 20 bases between them. The germline CDR1 and CDR2 sequences are MDHEN and SYDVKM. The CDR3 DNA sequence: TGTGCCAGCAGGTCAACCACAGGGTCAGTCTATCAGCCCCAGCATTTT. Its translation is CASRSTTGSVYQPQHF. Filled out from reference TRBV28 and TRBJ1-5, the complete variable domain reads DVKVTQSSRYLVKRTGEKVFLECVQDMDHENMFWYRQDPGLGLRLIYFSYDVKMKEKGDIPEGYSVSREKKERFSLILESASTNQTSMYLCASRSTTGSVYQPQHFGDGTRLSIL.